This T cell receptor (beta chain) was observed in a study of CD8+ T cells in alopecia areata. CDR3 length: 18 amino acids. The junction had 15 bases not matched to a gene; V was cut back by 2 bases and J by 7 bases. Germline CDR1 SQVTM, CDR2 ANQGSEA. RNA extraction was followed by reverse transcription into cDNA, which acted as the sequencing template. The repertoire was sequenced with immunoSEQ multiplex PCR; TCRdb's copy has only in-frame clones and lacks some. The table has over 150,000 clones, 55% to 70% seen once; the top ten hold roughly 0.7%. This sample's treatment: oral pan-JAK inhibitor, 5-10 mg twice daily. This clone was counted a few times.

Material: CD4+ T cells sorted from blood, obtained at week 4, from a patient treated with tofacitinib. This TCR derives from a human donor with alopecia areata. The chain has TRBV29-1 and TRBJ2-2; 11 bases align to TRBD2. The CDR3 here is CSVERELAGVPLYGELFF. The CDR3 DNA follows: TGCAGCGTTGAAAGGGAACTAGCGGGAGTACCTCTTTACGGGGAGCTGTTTTTT.